This T cell receptor beta chain was captured by sequencing in a study of cytomegalovirus exposure and HLA in healthy donors (dated by TCRdb to the late 2010s). About the study as a whole: An earlier analysis of several hundred of the donors reported under 300 Gb of sequence data and approximately 120 million unique TCR beta sequences obtained from some 170 million T cells. Approximately 330 gigabases of sequencing data and 70 million to 95 million unique TCR sequences made up an early release that covered under 750 HLA-typed donors. The genetic ancestry cluster associated with self-reported Caucasian donors included about four fifths of the 398 genotyped donors. The aim of the study was to test whether cataloging public T cell receptors could identify signatures of past pathogen exposure. The study profiled the T cell repertoires of about 720 subjects by immunosequencing and related them to cytomegalovirus serostatus. Along with the approximately 620-subject first cohort, a separate validation cohort of approximately 110 different subjects was used. To predict cytomegalovirus infection status, the study brought together high-throughput TCR immunosequencing, statistical association of individual TCRs with disease status, and machine learning. To study patterns of TCR occurrence, a later analysis re-analyzed previously published TCR beta repertoires from around 700 donors and added high-resolution HLA genotyping. Rather than using new phenotypic data, the later analysis identified candidate immune exposures from TCR beta sequences and from how often those sequences occurred across donors. To decide whether each TCR beta V gene segment behaved as functional or pseudogenic, an earlier analysis of approximately 600 of the donors relied on high-throughput TCR beta sequencing. Donor age, sex, ethnicity and CMV serostatus were compiled together with the repertoire data. A later genetic analysis used genome-wide SNP genotypes for about 55% of the 666 donors, treating that subset as a discovery cohort. Every repertoire in the discovery cohort had been generated on one and the same sequencing platform. HLA typing included class I and class II loci at four-digit resolution. The number of typed donors differed by locus: about 620-640 for A, B, C, DRB1 and DQB1; approximately 540 for DQA1; around 580 for DPA1; and about 450 for DPB1. Four to six DR-DQ haplotypes were handled as single units for association and clustering, since linkage in the cohort was strong. Across 300 to 500 genotyped donors of the cohort, an average of approximately 200,000 unique TCR beta nucleotide sequences per donor were sequenced, and 15% to 20% of those sequences were non-productive. The study at large found these results: A later genetic analysis reported fewer N-insertions in productive TCRs among donors in an Asian-associated ancestry cluster than the roughly 690-donor mean. Some IMGT-functional V segments, including TRBV6-2 and TRBV6-3, could not be told apart with the 87-base-pair reads, so those segments were excluded. The only immune exposure information available for the cohort was CMV serostatus. Strong co-occurrence of HLA alleles, especially DR and DQ, made assigning TCR associations to individual alleles difficult. A further reported finding was that TCR beta sequences accurately predicted the HLA-A and HLA-B alleles for most subjects in the first cohort. A cluster of highly shared sequence variants was judged likely to be a technical artifact of the sequencing pipeline. Cytomegalovirus status was reported to be diagnosed by the classifier with high specificity and sensitivity in both the original and validation cohorts. The study listed around 160 TCR beta chains as associated with cytomegalovirus. In a later genetic analysis, a missense DCLRE1C variant was associated with V-gene and J-gene trimming of TCR beta chains, and the association was replicated in an independent cohort. Most CMV-associated TCR beta chains appeared to be HLA-restricted in a later analysis, and the HLA associations seemed to be driven largely by CMV exposure. The earlier analysis of almost 600 of the donors excluded roughly 16 rarely observed V segments, including chromosome 9 orphons, because counts were too low. According to a later analysis, TCR association rates differed among HLA loci, with DRB1 alleles showing the most associated TCRs and HLA-C alleles showing the fewest. A later analysis reported that several top co-occurrence clusters appeared linked to parvovirus B19, influenza, CMV and Epstein-Barr virus. Across donors, most TCR sequences were observed very rarely, whereas some public TCRs were present in many individuals. The authors suggested that the approach could potentially be extended to other disease states and immunological phenotypes. HLA typing was unavailable for some donors at each locus, so association tests used only the typed subset. Presence/absence analyses assumed roughly uniform sequencing depth across donors, an assumption that may not hold. In this cohort, only TCR beta chains were sequenced, and detectable features were limited by the absence of alpha or paired-chain data. An earlier analysis of approximately 590 of the donors showed that most TCR beta V segments appeared in productive rearrangements either about 87% or about 30% of the time, which broadly matched IMGT annotations. In vitro tests confirmed that a few of the cytomegalovirus-associated TCR beta chains recognize cytomegalovirus antigens. In a later analysis, HLA-associated TCR beta chains showed more clonal expansion and lower generation probabilities than non-associated chains that were equally common. Correlated functional status among segregating V segments might reflect linkage disequilibrium, but an unknown experimental factor could not be ruled out. At a false discovery rate of 0.05, a later analysis linked under 20,000 TCR beta sequences to specific HLA alleles.

On this clone: Its antigen specificity is not known. The input lacks base qualities; no much larger clone sits a single base away.

Library method: the immunoSEQ multiplex PCR assay. For the multiplex PCR, a mixture combining 60 forward primers for TCR Vbeta segments and 13 reverse primers for TCR Jbeta segments was used. Amplification of the CDR3 region of rearranged TCR beta genes was performed with a multiplex PCR assay on genomic DNA. The amplified TCR beta libraries were sequenced on the Illumina HiSeq System as 87-base-pair reads. In the source study's methods: A later analysis counted around 72 million unique TCR beta chains across the 690 or so repertoires, and 10 million to 12 million of these chains were shared by at least two donors. To remove PCR and sequencing errors, raw reads were error-corrected and collapsed into unique sequences using a nearest-neighbor algorithm that merged closely related sequences. V, D and J gene segments were assigned by aligning CDR3 sequences to IMGT reference sequences. For a sequence to be retained, a match of at least six nucleotides to both a V gene segment and a J gene segment was required. A rearrangement counted as productive if the CDR3 had no stop codons and remained in frame with V and J, and every other rearrangement counted as non-productive. Following IMGT convention, CDR3 was defined as the stretch from the second conserved V-encoded cysteine to the conserved J-encoded phenylalanine. Sequences without an unambiguous match to a single V gene segment were excluded from the earlier analysis of about 600 of the donors. An earlier analysis of several hundred of the donors called V segments functional above 56.7% productive rearrangements and segregating when the between-donor standard deviation exceeded 5%. A statistical classification framework was developed to diagnose cytomegalovirus status using the catalog of TCR beta chain sequences. In a later analysis, V and J genes were assigned by comparing TCR nucleotide sequences against IMGT/GENE-DB human TR gene sequences. A later analysis assigned CDR3 sequences and most-parsimonious VDJ recombination scenarios with the TCRdist pipeline. In a later analysis, each TCR beta chain was defined by its CDR3 amino acid sequence together with its V-gene family, and reads without a unique V-gene family were excluded. In a later analysis, fewer than 650 highly shared, low-generation-probability nucleotide sequences were removed to address suspected cross-contamination and a sequencing artifact. In a later analysis, a clonal expansion index was calculated for each public chain from normalized within-repertoire ranks of inferred template counts. A later analysis computed generation probabilities with a VDJ recombination model fitted to out-of-frame rearrangements, and checked the results against IGoR. In a later analysis, hypergeometric tests were used to score TCR-TCR, TCR-HLA and TCR-CMV co-occurrence, with a repertoire-size bias correction applied to TCR pairs. False discovery rates were estimated in a later analysis by permuting HLA or CMV assignments 20 times. A later analysis grouped co-occurring TCRs with DBSCAN, adding TCRdist sequence similarity when clustering within HLA-allele-positive subsets. For co-occurrence clustering, repertoires with fewer than 30,000 or more than 120,000 public chains were excluded, along with several repertoires with anomalous nucleotide sharing. The table comes from immuneACCESS by way of TCRdb, which keeps in-frame sequences with V and J called. Part of the clones is missing from these tables; in studies checked, under half for an unresolved V gene and the rest for unknown reasons. V, J and clone size were drawn from that table, and D and trimming were deduced from the DNA. This sample comprises 60,000 to 75,000 clones, approximately 78% of them detected only once. The ten top clones hold roughly 8.2% of the sample.

The CDR3 covers 13 residues, taking in both the cysteine and the phenylalanine. The CDR3 DNA has 39 bases and is translated from base 1. The germline V gene (reference sequence) yields GTSNPN for CDR1 and SVGIG for CDR2. Relative to germline, V is 0 bases shorter and J is 4 bases shorter, with 8 bases between their ends. The cohort was made up of 500 to 800 healthy bone marrow donors. All cohort members were sampled while nominally healthy, although unrecorded immune exposures were likely present. The donor was CMV seropositive and was included in the group of approximately 310 seropositive cohort members. Each donor provided a peripheral blood sample, and peripheral blood mononuclear cells were used for TCR beta sequencing. The Qiagen DNeasy Blood Extraction Kit was used to extract genomic DNA from the blood cell samples.

The chain joins TRBV30 to TRBJ2-3; no D gene can be assigned with confidence. The source is a man in his late teens or twenties in good health and CMV-seropositive. The sample consisted of PBMCs. The sequenced DNA is TGTGCCTGGAGTGTTAAAGCCGCAGATACGCAGTATTTT. Translated, it gives CAWSVKAADTQYF.